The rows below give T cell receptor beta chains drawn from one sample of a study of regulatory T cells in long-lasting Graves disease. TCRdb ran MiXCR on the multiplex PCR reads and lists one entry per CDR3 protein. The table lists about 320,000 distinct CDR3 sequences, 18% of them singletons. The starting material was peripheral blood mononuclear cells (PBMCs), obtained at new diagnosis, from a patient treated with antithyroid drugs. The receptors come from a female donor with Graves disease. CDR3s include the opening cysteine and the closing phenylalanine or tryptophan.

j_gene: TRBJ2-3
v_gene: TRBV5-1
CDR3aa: CASSPDWISQYF

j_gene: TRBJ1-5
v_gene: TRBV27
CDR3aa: CASQRGGSNQPQHF

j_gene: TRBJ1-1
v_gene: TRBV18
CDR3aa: CASSPIGQRNTEAFF

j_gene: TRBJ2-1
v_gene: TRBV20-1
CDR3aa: CSASGRFSYNEQFF

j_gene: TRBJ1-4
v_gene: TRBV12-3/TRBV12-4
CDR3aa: CASSSGEGKLFF

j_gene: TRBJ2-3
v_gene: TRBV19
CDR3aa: CASSRTPDTQYF

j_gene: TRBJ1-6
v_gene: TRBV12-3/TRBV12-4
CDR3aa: CASRVDRRVSPLHF

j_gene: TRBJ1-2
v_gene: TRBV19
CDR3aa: CASSIPPGRGYGYTF

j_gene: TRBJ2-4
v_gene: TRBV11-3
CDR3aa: CASSFSADNIQYF

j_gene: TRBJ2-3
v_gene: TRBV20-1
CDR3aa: CSARGLAGVADTQYF

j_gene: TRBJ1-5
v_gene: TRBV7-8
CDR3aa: CASSLARFGGQPQHF

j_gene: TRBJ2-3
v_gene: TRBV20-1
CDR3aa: CSAGAQYF

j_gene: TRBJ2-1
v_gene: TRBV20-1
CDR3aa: CSARLPGGSYNEQFF

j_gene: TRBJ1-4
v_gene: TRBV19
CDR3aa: CASTRRRGENEKLFF

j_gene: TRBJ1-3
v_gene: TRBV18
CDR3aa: CASSPGFSSGNTIYF

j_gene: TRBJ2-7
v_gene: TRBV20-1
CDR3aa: CSASTGTGLGYEQYF

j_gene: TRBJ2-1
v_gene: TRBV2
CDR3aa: CASSRGGWNEQFF

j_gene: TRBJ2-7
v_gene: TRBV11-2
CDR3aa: CASRGRQPYEQYF

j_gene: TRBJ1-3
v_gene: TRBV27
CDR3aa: CASSPKPTGSGNTIYF

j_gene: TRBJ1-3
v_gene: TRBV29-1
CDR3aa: CSVEKQGSGNTIYF

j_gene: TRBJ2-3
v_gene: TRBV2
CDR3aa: CASSENRGTDTQYF

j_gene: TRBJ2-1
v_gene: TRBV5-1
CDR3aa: CASSLAPGLAHNEQFF

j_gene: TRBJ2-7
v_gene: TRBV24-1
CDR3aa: CATSATTSGGYEQYF

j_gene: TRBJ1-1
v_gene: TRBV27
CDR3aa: CASRGRMNTEAFF

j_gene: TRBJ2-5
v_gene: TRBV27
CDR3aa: CASSWRETQYF

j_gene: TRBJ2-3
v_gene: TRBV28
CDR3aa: CASRATHTDTQYF

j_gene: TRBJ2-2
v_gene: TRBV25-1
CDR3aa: CASRAGNTGELFF